The rows below give T cell receptor beta chains drawn from one sample of a study of blood T cell repertoires in COVID-19. Repertoires were generated with immunoSEQ multiplex PCR, while TCRdb's copy carries only in-frame clones and drops some. The table has some 200,000 clones, about 88% seen once. The sample comprised PBMCs or T cells enriched from blood (not recorded which). The receptors were gathered from a woman aged 30 to 39 who had recovered from COVID-19. Each CDR3 is given with its conserved first and last residue. The D gene is left open where the match is weak. Size tells how often a clone was seen (once, few, many) or the class of an expanded clone, and some rows leave it out.

d_call,clone_size,j_call,cdr3_length,v_call,cdr3_nt,cdr3_aa
.,.,TRBJ1-4,18,TRBV4-3,TGCGCCAGTAGCCAAGGCCAAACAGGGTATGGGACTAATGAAAAACTGTTTTTT,CASSQGQTGYGTNEKLFF
.,.,TRBJ1-1,15,TRBV2,TGTGCCAGCAGTGAGCTTACAGCCATGAACACTGAAACTTTCTTT,CASSELTAMNTETFF
.,.,TRBJ1-6,16,TRBV27,TGTGCCAGCAAGGCAGGGCTAAGCTCCTATAATTCACCCCTCCACTTT,CASKAGLSSYNSPLHF
.,.,TRBJ2-3,13,TRBV4-3,TGCGCCAGCAGCCATGGCAGCACAGATACGCAGTATTTT,CASSHGSTDTQYF
.,many,TRBJ2-3,14,TRBV19,TGTGCCAGTAGTATACGGGTCGGCACAGATACGCAGTATTTT,CASSIRVGTDTQYF
TRBD2,.,TRBJ2-3,17,TRBV2,TGTGCCAGCAGTGATCCCCTCCAGCGGGGGGACGGAGATACGCAGTATTTT,CASSDPLQRGDGDTQYF
.,.,TRBJ2-2,16,TRBV7-9,TGTGCCAGCAGCATCCGCAGGGGCCCGAACACCGGGGAGCTGTTTTTT,CASSIRRGPNTGELFF
.,few,TRBJ1-1,13,TRBV27,TGTGCCAGCAGTTTATCGACAGGCACTGAAGCTTTCTTT,CASSLSTGTEAFF
.,.,TRBJ2-1,15,TRBV19,TGTGCCAGTAGTATTGGGGCAGGGTGGAACAATGAGCAGTTCTTC,CASSIGAGWNNEQFF
TRBD2,.,TRBJ2-7,14,TRBV11-2,TGTGCCAGCAGCACAGCGGGGGTAGTCTACGAGCAGTACTTC,CASSTAGVVYEQYF
.,.,TRBJ1-2,13,TRBV2,TGTGCCAGCAGTGACTACCGTTCGGGTGGCTACACCTTC,CASSDYRSGGYTF
TRBD1,.,TRBJ1-4,14,TRBV5-1,TGCGCCAGCAGCTTAGGACAGGTTAATGAAAAACTGTTTTTT,CASSLGQVNEKLFF
.,.,TRBJ1-4,15,TRBV7-6,TGTGCCAGCAGACCCCAGGGAGCGGGTAATGAAAAACTGTTTTTT,CASRPQGAGNEKLFF
.,.,TRBJ2-3,14,TRBV5-4,TGTGCCAGCAGCTTGGATACAGGGTCAGATACGCAGTATTTT,CASSLDTGSDTQYF
TRBD1,.,TRBJ2-7,12,TRBV6-5,TGTGCCATCCGGGACAGGGGTGGAGAGCAGTACTTC,CAIRDRGGEQYF
.,.,TRBJ1-1,16,TRBV5-4,TGTGCCAGCAGCTTGGCGGGCAGTTCTCCGTCCGGGAAAGCTTTCTTT,CASSLAGSSPSGKAFF
.,.,TRBJ2-5,14,TRBV9,TGTGCCAGCAGCGTAGGTACTAGCTGGGAGACCCAGTACTTC,CASSVGTSWETQYF
.,once,TRBJ1-1,15,TRBV10-3,TGTGCCATCAGTGAGGATGGACAGCTAAACACTGAAGCTTTCTTT,CAISEDGQLNTEAFF
TRBD1,.,TRBJ2-1,15,TRBV5-1,TGCGCCAGCAGCTTTACAGGGGCCATCTACAATGAGCAGTTCTTC,CASSFTGAIYNEQFF
TRBD1,.,TRBJ2-1,13,TRBV27,TGTGCCAGCAGTTGGACAGGGCCGAATGAGCAGTTCTTC,CASSWTGPNEQFF
.,.,TRBJ1-2,16,TRBV4-1,TGCGCCAGCAGCCAAGGCTCGGCAGGGGATTTAGGTGGCTACACCTTC,CASSQGSAGDLGGYTF
TRBD2,.,TRBJ2-3,17,TRBV11-2,TGTGCCAGCAGAGGACTAGCGGGGGGAACCAGCACAGATACGCAGTATTTT,CASRGLAGGTSTDTQYF
.,.,TRBJ1-1,14,TRBV7-8,TGTGCCAGCAGCCCCACAGGGAGGGGTCGGGAAGCTTTCTTT,CASSPTGRGREAFF
.,.,TRBJ1-1,14,TRBV11-2,TGTGCCAGCAGGATAGGAGGGGGGGTCACTGAAGCTTTCTTT,CASRIGGGVTEAFF
.,.,TRBJ1-3,14,TRBV6-5,TGTGCCAGCAGGTTGCTGGGCTTCGGAAACACCATATATTTT,CASRLLGFGNTIYF
TRBD1,.,TRBJ1-4,16,TRBV19,TGTGCCAGTAGTATAGGTGGGACAGCAACTAATGAAAAACTGTTTTTT,CASSIGGTATNEKLFF
.,.,TRBJ2-1,13,TRBV2,TGTGCCAGCAGTTACAGCTCCTACAATGAGCAGTTCTTC,CASSYSSYNEQFF
.,.,TRBJ2-3,14,TRBV24-1,TGTGCCACCAGTGAGGGACCAGGGGCAGATACGCAGTATTTT,CATSEGPGADTQYF
.,.,TRBJ2-2,16,TRBV6-2/TRBV6-3,TGTGCCAGCAGTTACCCCGGCCCAGGGAACACCGGGGAGCTGTTTTTT,CASSYPGPGNTGELFF
.,.,TRBJ2-5,13,TRBV2,TGTGCCAGCAGTGTCGGAGTTGTGGAGACCCAGTACTTC,CASSVGVVETQYF
.,.,TRBJ1-1,13,TRBV4-3,TGCGCCAGCAGCCTATTTTTGAACACTGAAGCTTTCTTT,CASSLFLNTEAFF
.,.,TRBJ1-4,15,TRBV7-2,TGTGCCAGCAGCTTAGTTCGGGGTTCGGATGAAAAACTGTTTTTT,CASSLVRGSDEKLFF
.,.,TRBJ2-2,13,TRBV4-3,TGCGCCAGTGGGCAAAGGAACACCGGGGAGCTGTTTTTT,CASGQRNTGELFF
.,few,TRBJ2-5,14,TRBV5-1,TGCGCCAGCAGCTTGCTGGGACTGCAAGAGACCCAGTACTTC,CASSLLGLQETQYF
.,.,TRBJ1-3,14,TRBV29-1,TGCAGCGTTACCCGGACAGCCCAGGGAAACACCATATATTTT,CSVTRTAQGNTIYF
TRBD1,few,TRBJ1-6,15,TRBV5-4,TGTGCCAGCAGCTCCACACAGGGGGATAATTCACCCCTCCACTTT,CASSSTQGDNSPLHF
TRBD2,.,TRBJ2-1,14,TRBV11-3,TGTGCCAGCAGCTCGGGGGGAATGTTCAATGAGCAGTTCTTC,CASSSGGMFNEQFF
TRBD2,once,TRBJ2-7,15,TRBV5-6,TGTGCCAGCAGCAGGGGACTAGCGGACACCTACGAGCAGTACTTC,CASSRGLADTYEQYF
.,.,TRBJ2-6,15,TRBV5-1,TGCGCCAGCAGCTTTCAGAACTCTGGGGCCAACGTCCTGACTTTC,CASSFQNSGANVLTF
TRBD1,.,TRBJ1-2,15,TRBV9,TGTGCCAGCAGCCCTCCAGGACAGGGCGGCTATGGCTACACCTTC,CASSPPGQGGYGYTF
.,.,TRBJ1-2,13,TRBV7-8,TGTGCCAGCAGCTTAGCGCGGGACGGTGGCTACACCTTC,CASSLARDGGYTF
TRBD1,.,TRBJ1-1,15,TRBV18,TGTGCCAGCTCACCACGACAGGGCGAGAACACTGAAGCTTTCTTT,CASSPRQGENTEAFF
.,once,TRBJ1-1,15,TRBV7-3,TGTGCCAGCAGCCCAACCGACAGGTCGAACACTGAAGCTTTCTTT,CASSPTDRSNTEAFF
.,.,TRBJ1-1,11,TRBV6-5,TGTGCCAGCCAGGACAGTCGGCACGCTTTCTTT,CASQDSRHAFF
TRBD1,.,TRBJ1-2,15,TRBV5-1,TGCGCCAGCAGCTTGGAGGGGACAGGGTCGTACGGCTACACCTTC,CASSLEGTGSYGYTF
.,.,TRBJ1-1,16,TRBV7-2,TGTGCCAGCAGCTTAATGAGGGCAGGAGGGAACACTGAAGCTTTCTTT,CASSLMRAGGNTEAFF
TRBD2,once,TRBJ2-1,15,TRBV20-1,TGCAGTGCTAGTGTCGAGCGGGGGGGAAACAATGAGCAGTTCTTC,CSASVERGGNNEQFF
.,once,TRBJ2-1,13,TRBV7-3,TGTGCCAGCAGCTTAACGGGCCGCTCTGGGCAGTTCTTC,CASSLTGRSGQFF
.,once,TRBJ2-5,10,TRBV10-1,TGCGCCAGCAGTGAGACCCTTAGCTACTTC,CASSETLSYF
.,few,TRBJ2-2,22,TRBV21-1,TGTGCCAGCAGCCTAAGAGGAGGGTGGCAGGGACCAACCCTTAAGAACACCGGGGAGCTGTTTTTT,CASSLRGGWQGPTLKNTGELFF
.,.,TRBJ1-1,15,TRBV29-1,TGCAGCGTGGTACTAGATGGACGGGTGAACACTGAAGCTTTCTTT,CSVVLDGRVNTEAFF
.,.,TRBJ1-1,16,TRBV7-9,TGTGCCAGCAGCTTAGTTTTGGGGCAGGGATACACTGAAGCTTTCTTT,CASSLVLGQGYTEAFF
.,.,TRBJ2-3,16,TRBV7-2,TGTGCCAGCAGCGTAAAAAGCGGGGACAACACAGATACGCAGTATTTT,CASSVKSGDNTDTQYF
TRBD1,.,TRBJ2-4,21,TRBV10-3,TGTGCCATCAGTGAGTCCTGGTCGGTCGGGACAGGGGGCTTGGGGAAAAACATTCAGTACTTC,CAISESWSVGTGGLGKNIQYF